The 26 T cell receptor beta chains listed next were all sequenced from one sample in a study of blood T cell repertoires in COVID-19. Repertoires were generated with immunoSEQ multiplex PCR, while TCRdb's copy carries only in-frame clones and drops some. The top ten clones hold 1.3% of a sample with roughly 200,000 clones, approximately 83% of them seen once. The sample consisted of peripheral blood. The source of these receptors is a woman younger than 45 with COVID-19, enrolled during active disease.

This rearrangement joins TRBV11-2 to TRBJ2-3, with TRBD2 identical over 7 bases. The J segment lost 0 bases and the V segment lost 3 bases, leaving 3 bases of the junction unmatched. Germline-derived CDR1 and CDR2 are SGHAT and FQNNGV. This CDR3 region has 15 residues. The CDR3 sequence: CASSFGGGSTDTQYF. CDR3 sequence (DNA): TGTGCCAGCAGCTTTGGGGGGGGTAGCACAGATACGCAGTATTTT.

V is TRBV6-5 and J is TRBJ1-4; 7 nucleotides agree with TRBD1. V lost 2 bases and J lost 8; bases outside the gene matches: 5. This CDR3 has 14 amino acids. From germline, CDR1 is MNHEY and CDR2 SVGAGI. The CDR3 protein is CASSYEGAREKLFF. CDR3 DNA: TGTGCCAGCAGTTACGAGGGGGCGCGAGAAAAACTGTTTTTT.

The chain joins TRBV19 to TRBJ1-1; perhaps TRBD1 as D (6 bases). Germline lookup yields CDR1 LNHDA and CDR2 SQIVND (reference sequence). This CDR3 region has 14 residues. V was pared by 2 bases and J by 2 bases, with 9 bases between. CDR3 loop: CASSIIQGNTEAFF. The CDR3, as DNA: TGTGCCAGTAGTATAATACAGGGTAACACTGAAGCTTTCTTT.

The gene calls are TRBV5-4 and TRBJ2-5; the D gene is possibly TRBD2 (5 bases). V lost 2 bases to trimming and J lost 5 bases, with 7 bases between them. CDR3 length: 12 amino acids. CDR1 SGHNT and CDR2 YYREEE come from the germline V gene (reference sequence). The CDR3 sequence is CASSFPGETQYF. In DNA form, the CDR3 reads TGTGCCAGCAGCTTTCCGGGGGAGACCCAGTACTTC.

CDR3 DNA: TGTGCCACCAGTGATCAGGACAGCGGCTATGGCTACACCTTC. As protein: CATSDQDSGYGYTF. V is TRBV24-1 and J is TRBJ1-2; D is possibly TRBD1 (6 bases). Germline V CDR1 and CDR2: KGHDR, SFDVKD. This CDR3 comprises 14 residues. V lost 3 bases and J lost 4, with 11 bases in between.

The V gene is TRBV4-3, the J gene TRBJ2-5; TRBD2 matches 9 bases. CDR3 length: 17 residues. Trimming took 5 bases from V and 1 from J; bases not matched to a gene: 11. Germline CDR1 is LGHNA and CDR2 is YSLEER. This CDR3 reads CASSAGVAGGVQETQYF. The CDR3 region has the DNA TGCGCCAGCAGCGCAGGCGTTGCGGGAGGGGTCCAAGAGACCCAGTACTTC.

V and J are TRBV19 and TRBJ2-7; D gene ambiguous. The CDR3 is 12 residues long. Looked up from germline, CDR1 is LNHDA and CDR2 is SQIVND (reference sequence). The ends were cut back, 8 bases at V and 0 bases at J, with 8 bases in the middle. CDR3 DNA: TGTGCCAGTGCGAGCGTCTCCTACGAGCAGTACTTC. As protein: CASASVSYEQYF.

The genes are TRBV28 and TRBJ2-7; 9 bases agree with TRBD2. Germline values: CDR1 MDHEN, CDR2 SYDVKM. CDR3 length equals 13 residues. Losses at the gene ends were 2 bases for V and 7 bases for J; bases not matched to a gene: 3. CDR3 region: CASSLSGGREQYF. DNA of the CDR3: TGTGCCAGCAGTTTAAGCGGGGGGCGAGAGCAGTACTTC.

The chain uses TRBV5-1 and TRBJ2-5; tentative D call: TRBD2 (6 bases). The CDR3 length is 14 residues. V shed 3 bases and J shed 4 bases, with 13 bases lying between them. In germline, CDR1 is SGHRS, CDR2 YFSETQ. The CDR3 DNA follows: TGCGCCAGCAGCTCACTAGCATCTCGAGAGACCCAGTACTTC. Translating it yields CASSSLASRETQYF.

The chain couples TRBV12-3 or TRBV12-4 to TRBJ1-2; 7 nucleotides match TRBD1. The V segment lost 1 base and the J segment 7 bases; nucleotides outside the gene matches: 0. This CDR3 contains 12 residues. CDR3 protein: CASSLDRGGYTF. For the CDR3, the DNA is TGTGCCAGCAGTTTAGACAGGGGTGGCTACACCTTC.

This sequence joins TRBV13 and TRBJ1-5; D ambiguous. Trimming took 0 bases from V and 1 from J, leaving 13 bases between them. Germline V gives CDR1 PRHDT, CDR2 FYEKMQ (reference sequence). CDR3 length: 17 amino acids. As DNA, the CDR3 is TGTGCCAGCAGCTTAGGCCTGGGCGGCGGGAGCAATCAGCCCCAGCATTTT. As protein: CASSLGLGGGSNQPQHF.

The rearrangement joins TRBV25-1 to TRBJ2-2, with TRBD1 identical over 9 bases. The germline CDR1 and CDR2 sequences are MGHDK and SYGVNS. The CDR3 spans 15 residues. V lost 6 bases to trimming and J lost 4 bases; unmatched junction nucleotides: 6. The CDR3 region has the DNA TGTGCCAGCAGAAGACAGGGGGTAGGCACCGGGGAGCTGTTTTTT. It specifies CASRRQGVGTGELFF.

This clone has more than one count but fewer than ten. The rearrangement links TRBV5-1 to TRBJ2-2; 7 positions agree with TRBD1. The V gene's germline CDR1 is SGHRS and CDR2 YFSETQ. This CDR3 has 16 amino acids. Losses at the gene ends were 0 bases for V and 2 bases for J; bases not matched to a gene: 4. CDR3 protein: CASSLVPGGNTGELFF. CDR3 nucleotides: TGCGCCAGCAGCTTGGTACCAGGGGGTAACACCGGGGAGCTGTTTTTT. Full variable domain (missing parts from reference TRBV5-1 and TRBJ2-2): KAGVTQTPRYLIKTRGQQVTLSCSPISGHRSVSWYQQTPGQGLQFLFEYFSETQRNKGNFPGRFSGRQFSNSRSEMNVSTLELGDSALYLCASSLVPGGNTGELFFGEGSRLTVL.

CDR3 in amino acids: CASSPHRSLSTDTQYF. In DNA, the CDR3 is TGTGCCAGCAGTCCCCATCGATCTCTAAGCACAGATACGCAGTATTTT. V usage is TRBV27 and J usage is TRBJ2-3, with D unresolved. This CDR3 has 16 amino acids. The germline V gene encodes CDR1 MNHEY and CDR2 SMNVEV (reference sequence). V lost 5 bases and J lost 0, with 15 bases in between.

The rearrangement uses TRBV3-1 (or the pseudogene TRBV3-2) and TRBJ1-4, with a weak D call TRBD1 (5 bases). This CDR3 has 14 residues. Germline V gene data show CDR1 as LGHDT and CDR2 as YNNKEL (reference sequence). The ends were cut back, 6 bases at V and 0 bases at J, with 8 bases in the middle. The CDR3 DNA reads as TGTGCCAGCAGGGGAGGGGCAACTAATGAAAAACTGTTTTTT. Residues: CASRGGATNEKLFF.

The rearrangement links TRBV27 to TRBJ1-1, with a tentative D call TRBD1 (5 bases). Deletions cut 3 bases from V and 2 bases from J, with 10 bases between. Germline lookup yields CDR1 MNHEY and CDR2 SMNVEV (reference sequence). This CDR3 is 14 amino acids long. CDR3 sequence reads: CASSLRQINTEAFF. CDR3 bases: TGTGCCAGCAGTTTGAGACAGATCAACACTGAAGCTTTCTTT.

The rearrangement links TRBV7-9 to TRBJ1-2, with a weak D call TRBD1 (6 bases). V lost 0 bases and J 4 bases, leaving 15 bases between the germline ends. Per germline, CDR1 SEHNR and CDR2 FQNEAQ (reference sequence). The CDR3 is 16 residues long. DNA of the CDR3: TGTGCCAGCAGCTTAGCGGATTCGGGGGGCGGCTATGGCTACACCTTC. Residues: CASSLADSGGGYGYTF.

This clone was recorded a few times. This chain uses TRBV6-5 with TRBJ1-1; D is unresolved. The germline V gene encodes CDR1 MNHEY and CDR2 SVGAGI. There are 14 residues in the CDR3. V lost 7 bases to trimming and J lost 0 bases, with 12 bases between them. The CDR3, as DNA: TGTGCCAGCACGAGGGAACCGATGAACACTGAAGCTTTCTTT. Amino acids: CASTREPMNTEAFF.

The chain uses TRBV27 and TRBJ1-6; 10 positions match TRBD1. Germline assignment: CDR1 MNHEY and CDR2 SMNVEV (reference sequence). The CDR3 is made up of 13 amino acids. Losses at the gene ends were 5 bases for V and 8 bases for J; bases not matched to a gene: 0. In nucleotides, the CDR3 is TGTGCCAGCAGTGGGACAGGGGATTCACCCCTCCACTTT. It is translated as CASSGTGDSPLHF.

This clone appeared a single time. The chain links TRBV3-1 (or the pseudogene TRBV3-2) to TRBJ1-4; D remains ambiguous. Deletions cut 0 bases from V and 8 bases from J, with 16 bases between. Germline CDR1 reads LGHDT; CDR2 reads YNNKEL (reference sequence). The length of the CDR3 is 16 residues. DNA for the CDR3: TGTGCCAGCAGCCAAGATGCGGGGATAGGAGGGGAAAAACTGTTTTTT. Amino acid sequence: CASSQDAGIGGEKLFF.

This clone showed up just once. V gene TRBV29-1 combines with J gene TRBJ1-1; 7 bases fit TRBD1. The V gene end was trimmed by 0 bases and the J gene end by 7 bases; junction bases not matched to a gene: 14. This CDR3 region has 16 residues. Germline-derived CDR1 and CDR2 are SQVTM and ANQGSEA. The CDR3 nucleotides read TGCAGCGTTGAAGATCGAGGGGACCAGGGGGAGGATGAAGCTTTCTTT. Protein sequence: CSVEDRGDQGEDEAFF.

The chain combines TRBV6-5 with TRBJ1-5, with D perhaps matching TRBD1 (5 bases). Deletions cut 4 bases from V and 3 bases from J, with 13 bases between. This CDR3 has 15 amino acids. CDR1 MNHEY and CDR2 SVGAGI come from the germline V gene. Here the CDR3 reads CASSSSTAYNQPQHF. DNA of the CDR3: TGTGCCAGCAGTTCGTCGACAGCTTACAATCAGCCCCAGCATTTT.

The chain employs TRBV4-3 and TRBJ1-4, with D unclear. Looked up from germline, CDR1 is LGHNA and CDR2 is YSLEER. The CDR3 has 15 residues. Trimming removed 1 base from V and 3 bases from J, with 9 bases in between. CDR3: CASSQGRSSNEKLFF. The CDR3 DNA is TGCGCCAGCAGCCAAGGCAGATCATCTAATGAAAAACTGTTTTTT.

In DNA, the CDR3 is TGTGCCAGCAGTGGGGTTAGCGGGGGCATTCGGGGAGGCCAGTACTTC. It is translated as CASSGVSGGIRGGQYF. This rearrangement joins TRBV25-1 to TRBJ2-5; 9 bases are a match to TRBD2. Trimming removed 4 bases from V and 10 bases from J; junction bases left unmatched: 16. The CDR3 runs to 16 residues. Germline lookup yields CDR1 MGHDK and CDR2 SYGVNS.

The CDR3 nucleotides read TGTGCCAGCAGTTTGGGACAGGGCGCCTTCGAGCAGTACTTC. This gives the protein CASSLGQGAFEQYF. This chain links TRBV7-2 with TRBJ2-7; 9 nucleotides agree with TRBD1. Germline CDR1 is SGHTA and CDR2 is FQGNSA. With 6 bases clipped from V and 6 bases from J, the junction kept 9 bases outside the gene matches. CDR3 size: 14 residues.

This chain uses TRBV11-2 with TRBJ2-7; D may be TRBD1 (6 bases). Trimming took off 5 bases at V and 3 bases at J, with 8 bases between the two ends. In germline, CDR1 is SGHAT, CDR2 FQNNGV. The CDR3 is 12 residues long. The CDR3 reads CASSTGSYEQYF. The CDR3, as DNA: TGTGCCAGCAGCACAGGGAGCTACGAGCAGTACTTC.